This T cell receptor beta chain was sequenced for a study of CD8 T cells in ankylosing spondylitis. Study-wide results and limits: Peripheral blood samples showed relatively rare disease-linked clones, and these clones were CD8+. Blood of patients with ankylosing spondylitis appeared to be characterized by a TCR beta motif of about 8 highly homologous variants.

Researchers built TCR beta libraries using quantitative 5'-RACE with molecular barcodes. TCRdb recomputed calls from the 5' RACE reads with MiXCR, one row per CDR3 protein. The table has around 250,000 distinct CDR3 sequences, approximately 11% seen once. This clonotype has at least ten counts. As yet, its antigen is unknown. V lost 2 bases, J lost 2 bases, and 7 bases lay in between. Germline CDR1 SGHRS, CDR2 YFSETQ. The CDR3 spans 14 residues. The source is a male donor with ankylosing spondylitis or in good health (not recorded which). Sequencing used blood, either unsorted or a sorted T cell fraction (not recorded which). The V gene is TRBV5-1, the J gene TRBJ1-4, with a weak D call TRBD1 (5 bases). CDR3 bases: TGCGCCAGCAGCTTTCAGGGTACTAATGAAAAACTGTTTTTT. Translated, it gives CASSFQGTNEKLFF.